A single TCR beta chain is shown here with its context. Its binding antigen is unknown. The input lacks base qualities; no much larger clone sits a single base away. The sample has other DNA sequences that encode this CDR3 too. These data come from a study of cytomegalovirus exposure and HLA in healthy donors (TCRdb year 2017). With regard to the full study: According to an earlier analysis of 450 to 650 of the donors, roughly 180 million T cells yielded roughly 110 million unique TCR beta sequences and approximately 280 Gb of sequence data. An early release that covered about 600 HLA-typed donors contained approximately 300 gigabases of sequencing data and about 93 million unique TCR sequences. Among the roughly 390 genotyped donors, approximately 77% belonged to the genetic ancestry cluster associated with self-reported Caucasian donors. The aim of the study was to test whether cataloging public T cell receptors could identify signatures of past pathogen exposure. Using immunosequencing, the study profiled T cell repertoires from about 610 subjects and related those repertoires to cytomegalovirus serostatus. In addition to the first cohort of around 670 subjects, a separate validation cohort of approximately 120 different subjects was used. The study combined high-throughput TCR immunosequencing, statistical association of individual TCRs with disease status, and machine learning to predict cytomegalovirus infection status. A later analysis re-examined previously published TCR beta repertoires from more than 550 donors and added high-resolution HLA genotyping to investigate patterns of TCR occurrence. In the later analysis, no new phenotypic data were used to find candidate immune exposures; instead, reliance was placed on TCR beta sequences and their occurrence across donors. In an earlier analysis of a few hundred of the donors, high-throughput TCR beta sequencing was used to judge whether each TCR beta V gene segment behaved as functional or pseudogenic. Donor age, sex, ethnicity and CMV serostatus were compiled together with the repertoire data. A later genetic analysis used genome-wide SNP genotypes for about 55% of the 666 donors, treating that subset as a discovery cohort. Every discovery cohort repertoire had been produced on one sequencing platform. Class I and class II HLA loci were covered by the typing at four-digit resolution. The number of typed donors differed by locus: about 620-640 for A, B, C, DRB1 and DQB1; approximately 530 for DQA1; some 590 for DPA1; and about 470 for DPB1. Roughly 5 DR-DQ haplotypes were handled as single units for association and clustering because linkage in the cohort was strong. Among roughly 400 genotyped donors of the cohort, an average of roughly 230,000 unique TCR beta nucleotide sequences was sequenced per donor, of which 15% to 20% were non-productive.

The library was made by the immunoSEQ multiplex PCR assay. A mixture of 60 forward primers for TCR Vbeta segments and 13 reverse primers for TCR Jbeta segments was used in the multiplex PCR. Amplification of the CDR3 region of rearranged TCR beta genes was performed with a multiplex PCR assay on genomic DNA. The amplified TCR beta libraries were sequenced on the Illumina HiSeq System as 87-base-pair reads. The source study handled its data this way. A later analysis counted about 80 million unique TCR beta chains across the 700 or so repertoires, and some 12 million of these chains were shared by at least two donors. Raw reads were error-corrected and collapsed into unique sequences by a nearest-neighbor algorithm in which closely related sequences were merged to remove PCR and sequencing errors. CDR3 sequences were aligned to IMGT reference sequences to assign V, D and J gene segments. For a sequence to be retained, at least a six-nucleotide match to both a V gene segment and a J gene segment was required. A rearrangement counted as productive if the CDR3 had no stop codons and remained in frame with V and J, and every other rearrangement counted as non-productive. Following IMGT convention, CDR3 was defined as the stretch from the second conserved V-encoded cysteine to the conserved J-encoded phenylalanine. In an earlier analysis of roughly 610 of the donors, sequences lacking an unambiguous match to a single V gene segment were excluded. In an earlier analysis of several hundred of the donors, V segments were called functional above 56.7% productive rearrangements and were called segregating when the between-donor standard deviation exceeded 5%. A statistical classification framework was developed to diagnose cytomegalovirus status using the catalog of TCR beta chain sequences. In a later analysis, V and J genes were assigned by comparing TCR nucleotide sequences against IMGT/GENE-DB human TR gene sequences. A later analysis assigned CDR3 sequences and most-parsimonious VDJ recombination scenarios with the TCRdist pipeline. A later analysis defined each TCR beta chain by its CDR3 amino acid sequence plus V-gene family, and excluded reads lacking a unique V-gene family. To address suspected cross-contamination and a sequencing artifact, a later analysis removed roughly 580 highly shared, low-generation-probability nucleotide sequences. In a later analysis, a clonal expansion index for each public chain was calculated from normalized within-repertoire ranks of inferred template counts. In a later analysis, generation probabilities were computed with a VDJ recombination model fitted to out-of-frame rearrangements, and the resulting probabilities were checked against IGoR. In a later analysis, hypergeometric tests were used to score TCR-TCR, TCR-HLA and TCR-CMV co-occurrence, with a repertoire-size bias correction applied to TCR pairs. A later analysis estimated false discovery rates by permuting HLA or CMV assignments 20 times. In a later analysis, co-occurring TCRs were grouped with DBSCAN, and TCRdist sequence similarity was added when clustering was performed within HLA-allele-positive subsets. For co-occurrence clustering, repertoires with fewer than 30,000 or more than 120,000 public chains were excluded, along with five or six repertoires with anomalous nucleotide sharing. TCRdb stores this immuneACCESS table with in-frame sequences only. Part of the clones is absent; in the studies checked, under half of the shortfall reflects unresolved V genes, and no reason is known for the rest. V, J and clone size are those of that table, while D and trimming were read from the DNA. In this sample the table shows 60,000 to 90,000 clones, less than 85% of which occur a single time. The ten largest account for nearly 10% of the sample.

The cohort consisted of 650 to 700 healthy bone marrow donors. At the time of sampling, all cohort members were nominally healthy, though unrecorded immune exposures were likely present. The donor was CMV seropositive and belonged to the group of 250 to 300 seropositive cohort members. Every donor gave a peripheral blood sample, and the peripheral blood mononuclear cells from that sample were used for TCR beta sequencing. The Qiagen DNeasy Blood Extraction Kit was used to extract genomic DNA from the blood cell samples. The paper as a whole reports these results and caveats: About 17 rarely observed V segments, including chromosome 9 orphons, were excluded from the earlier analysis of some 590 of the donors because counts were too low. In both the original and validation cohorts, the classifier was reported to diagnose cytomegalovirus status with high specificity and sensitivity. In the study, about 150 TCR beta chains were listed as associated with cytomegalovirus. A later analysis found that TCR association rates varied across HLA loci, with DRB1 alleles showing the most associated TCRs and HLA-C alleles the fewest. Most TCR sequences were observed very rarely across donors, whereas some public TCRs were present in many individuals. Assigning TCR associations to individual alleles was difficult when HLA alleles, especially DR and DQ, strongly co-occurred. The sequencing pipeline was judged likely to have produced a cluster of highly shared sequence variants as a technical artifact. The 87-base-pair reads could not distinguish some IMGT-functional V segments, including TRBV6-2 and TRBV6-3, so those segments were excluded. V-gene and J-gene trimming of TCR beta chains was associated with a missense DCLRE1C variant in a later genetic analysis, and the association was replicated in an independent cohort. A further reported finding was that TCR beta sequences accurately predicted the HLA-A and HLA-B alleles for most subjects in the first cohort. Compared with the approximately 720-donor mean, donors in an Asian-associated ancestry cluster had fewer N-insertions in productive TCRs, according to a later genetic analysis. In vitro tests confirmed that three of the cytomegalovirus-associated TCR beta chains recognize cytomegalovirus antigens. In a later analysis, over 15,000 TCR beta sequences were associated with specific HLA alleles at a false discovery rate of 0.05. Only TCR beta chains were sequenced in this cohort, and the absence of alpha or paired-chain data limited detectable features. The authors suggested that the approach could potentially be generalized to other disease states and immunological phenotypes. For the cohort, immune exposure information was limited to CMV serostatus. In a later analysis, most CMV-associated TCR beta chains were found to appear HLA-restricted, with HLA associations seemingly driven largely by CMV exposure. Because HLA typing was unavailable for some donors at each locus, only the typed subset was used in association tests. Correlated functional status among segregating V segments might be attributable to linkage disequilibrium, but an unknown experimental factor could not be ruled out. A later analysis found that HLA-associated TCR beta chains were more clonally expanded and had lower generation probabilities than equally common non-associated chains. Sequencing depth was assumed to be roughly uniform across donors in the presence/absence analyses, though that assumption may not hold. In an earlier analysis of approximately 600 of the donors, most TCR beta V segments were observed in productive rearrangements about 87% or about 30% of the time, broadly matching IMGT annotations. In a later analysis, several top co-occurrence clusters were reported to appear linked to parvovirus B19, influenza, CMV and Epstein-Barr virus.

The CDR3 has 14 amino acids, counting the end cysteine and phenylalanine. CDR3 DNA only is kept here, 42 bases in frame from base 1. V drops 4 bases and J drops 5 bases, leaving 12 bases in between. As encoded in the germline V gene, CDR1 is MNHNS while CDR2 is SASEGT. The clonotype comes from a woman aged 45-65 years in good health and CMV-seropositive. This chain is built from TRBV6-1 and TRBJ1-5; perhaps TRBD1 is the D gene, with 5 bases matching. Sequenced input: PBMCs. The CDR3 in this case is CASSGQGQDQPQHF. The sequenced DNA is TGTGCCAGCAGTGGTCAGGGCCAAGATCAGCCCCAGCATTTT.